The 32 T cell receptor beta chains below were found in one sample sequenced in a study of blood T cell dynamics during melanoma immunotherapy. Some clones are missing from TCRdb's copy, which holds only in-frame ones; the method was immunoSEQ multiplex PCR. The repertoire has about 4,900 clones, approximately 83% of them found once; the top ten carry around 30%. The time point was: pre-treatment baseline. The sample was blood, taken from a patient treated with checkpoint blockade. Receptors were obtained from a human donor with melanoma.

The V call is TRBV19, the J call TRBJ1-4; weak D call: TRBD1 (5 bases). The V end lost 4 bases, the J end lost 7 bases, and 13 bases lay between the germline ends. The CDR3 has 14 residues. In germline, CDR1 is LNHDA, CDR2 SQIVND (reference sequence). The CDR3 DNA is TGTGCCAGTAGTACCAGGGATTGGGGTGAAAAACTGTTTTTT. It specifies CASSTRDWGEKLFF.

The CDR3 sequence is CASSQVLGGQETQYF. The CDR3 DNA reads TGTGCCAGCAGCCAAGTTTTAGGGGGTCAAGAGACCCAGTACTTC. This chain links TRBV14 with TRBJ2-5; D perhaps matches TRBD1 (6 bases). V lost 1 base and J lost 2, with 11 bases in between. The CDR3 has 15 amino acids. Germline CDR1 is SGHDN and CDR2 is FVKESK.

V and J are TRBV7-2 and TRBJ2-1; 8 bases agree with TRBD2. This CDR3 is 15 amino acids long. Germline V gene data show CDR1 as SGHTA and CDR2 as FQGNSA. Trimming cost V 2 bases and J 8 bases; bases outside gene matches: 8. CDR3 sequence (DNA): TGTGCCAGCAGCTTAAGTTGGGCGGGAGGTTATGAGCAGTTCTTC. Translated: CASSLSWAGGYEQFF.

Of note for this clone: Other DNA sequences within the sample encode an identical CDR3. This chain links TRBV11-1 with TRBJ2-7; weak D call: TRBD2 (6 bases). This CDR3 has 14 amino acids. V dropped 5 bases and J dropped 2 bases, with 13 bases sitting between them. Germline values: CDR1 SGHAT, CDR2 FQDESV (reference sequence). The CDR3 nucleotides are TGTGCCAGCAGCCAAGCTCGGGAGCCCTACGAGCAGTACTTC. Translation: CASSQAREPYEQYF.

This chain connects TRBV7-2 to TRBJ1-1; D is undetermined. Looked up from germline, CDR1 is SGHTA and CDR2 is FQGNSA. The CDR3 covers 13 residues. V was clipped by 1 base and J by 5 bases, with 8 bases between them. The CDR3 spells CASSLEARTEAFF. CDR3 in DNA: TGTGCCAGCAGCTTAGAGGCAAGGACTGAAGCTTTCTTT.

The rearrangement uses TRBV7-9 and TRBJ2-2; D might be TRBD2 (5 bases). The CDR3 sequence is 14 residues long. V was clipped by 2 bases and J by 7 bases, with 11 bases between them. Germline V gene lookup returns CDR1 SEHNR and CDR2 FQNEAQ (reference sequence). CDR3: CASSLYGVNGELFF. CDR3 nucleotides: TGTGCCAGCAGCTTATACGGGGTCAACGGGGAGCTGTTTTTT.

The rearrangement uses TRBV9 and TRBJ2-3; D is unclear. CDR3 length: 14 residues. The germline V gene encodes CDR1 SGDLS and CDR2 YYNGEE. Between the trimmed V and J ends, which lost 0 bases and 3 bases, there was a span of 8 bases. CDR3 nucleotides: TGTGCCAGCAGCGTAGACGATGGGACAGATACGCAGTATTTT. It specifies CASSVDDGTDTQYF.

In this sample, this clone turned up once. V gene TRBV19 combines with J gene TRBJ2-2, with D possibly matching TRBD2 (5 bases). Trimming cost V 2 bases and J 1 base, with 8 bases left between them. The length of the CDR3 is 15 residues. Germline CDR1 reads LNHDA; CDR2 reads SQIVND (reference sequence). The CDR3 DNA is TGTGCCAGTAGTATATGGGGAGTGAACACCGGGGAGCTGTTTTTT. Its protein product is CASSIWGVNTGELFF.

This rearrangement joins TRBV6-1 to TRBJ2-7, with TRBD1 matching over 10 bases. The CDR3 has 14 amino acids. Losses at the gene ends were 8 bases for V and 0 bases for J; bases not matched to a gene: 4. Looked up from germline, CDR1 is MNHNS and CDR2 is SASEGT. The CDR3, as DNA: TGTGCCAGCGCGTGGACAGGGGGCTCCTACGAGCAGTACTTC. The encoded protein is CASAWTGGSYEQYF.

This clone was seen only a few times. The rearrangement uses TRBV28 and TRBJ2-1; 7 nucleotides match TRBD1. Per the germline V gene, CDR1 is MDHEN and CDR2 is SYDVKM. CDR3 size: 16 residues. The junction had 6 bases not matched to a gene; V was cut back by 4 bases and J by 0 bases. This chain's CDR3 is CASSSVTGVSYNEQFF. The CDR3, as DNA: TGTGCCAGCAGTTCCGTCACAGGGGTCTCCTACAATGAGCAGTTCTTC.

The genes are TRBV7-2 and TRBJ1-4, with D uncertain. The germline CDR1 and CDR2 sequences are SGHTA and FQGNSA. The ends were cut back, 1 base at V and 6 bases at J, with 6 bases in the middle. CDR3 size: 13 residues. The CDR3 region has the DNA TGTGCCAGCAGCTTAGGCCCGGATGAAAAACTGTTTTTT. Residues: CASSLGPDEKLFF.

This clone has more than one count but fewer than ten. The V gene is TRBV27, the J gene TRBJ1-5, with a tentative D call TRBD1 (6 bases). Germline CDR1 MNHEY, CDR2 SMNVEV (reference sequence). The CDR3 sequence is 15 residues long. Deletions cut 2 bases from V and 7 bases from J, with 15 bases between. CDR3 nucleotide sequence: TGTGCCAGCAGTTTAAGTACAGGGTTCGGACAGCCCCAGCATTTT. Its translation: CASSLSTGFGQPQHF.

This clone appeared a single time. The chain is built from TRBV27 and TRBJ2-7; the D gene could be TRBD1 or TRBD2 (7 bases each). Germline values: CDR1 MNHEY, CDR2 SMNVEV (reference sequence). V shed 2 bases and J shed 7 bases, with 15 bases lying between them. The CDR3 spans 14 residues. CDR3 protein: CASSLGVQGGEQYF. The CDR3 region has the DNA TGTGCCAGCAGTTTAGGGGTCCAGGGGGGGGAGCAGTACTTC.

This chain uses TRBV2 with TRBJ1-2, with D hard to call. Looked up from germline, CDR1 is SNHLY and CDR2 is FYNNEI. CDR3 length equals 14 residues. Between the trimmed V and J ends, which lost 0 bases and 4 bases, there was a span of 9 bases. The CDR3 reads CASSEAYGVYGYTF. The DNA of the CDR3 is TGTGCCAGCAGTGAAGCTTATGGGGTCTATGGCTACACCTTC. Complete variable domain (other parts from reference TRBV2 and TRBJ1-2): EPEVTQTPSHQVTQMGQEVILRCVPISNHLYFYWYRQILGQKVEFLVSFYNNEISEKSEIFDDQFSVERPDGSNFTLKIRSTKLEDSAMYFCASSEAYGVYGYTFGSGTRLTVV.

The CDR3 spells CASSKSGSSYEQYF. The CDR3, as DNA: TGTGCCAGCAGTAAAAGCGGGAGCTCCTACGAGCAGTACTTC. The V call is TRBV6-5, the J call TRBJ2-7, with 8 bases matching TRBD2. This CDR3 is 14 amino acids long. Per the germline V gene, CDR1 is MNHEY and CDR2 is SVGAGI. V lost 5 bases to trimming and J lost 0 bases; unmatched junction nucleotides: 3.

V and J are TRBV10-3 and TRBJ1-2, with 7 bases fitting TRBD1. Germline CDR1 ENHRY, CDR2 SYGVKD. V shed 4 bases and J 4 bases; nucleotides not matched to a gene: 9. The CDR3 contains 15 residues. CDR3 in amino acids: CAISVEGADLYGYTF. CDR3 bases: TGTGCCATCAGTGTTGAGGGGGCGGATCTCTATGGCTACACCTTC.

The gene calls are TRBV5-1 and TRBJ2-3, with TRBD2 matching over 8 bases. J gave up 4 bases and V 4 bases, and 11 bases lay outside the gene matches. Germline V gives CDR1 SGHRS, CDR2 YFSETQ. This CDR3 is built from 16 residues. CDR3 nucleotides: TGCGCCAGCAGCAGAGAGGGACTAGTCCCGCCAGATACGCAGTATTTT. This gives the protein CASSREGLVPPDTQYF.

J is TRBJ2-2 and V is TRBV18; D perhaps matches TRBD1 (5 bases). Germline V lookup: CDR1 KGHSH, CDR2 LQKENI. Trimming removed 0 bases from V and 7 bases from J, with 21 bases in between. The CDR3 covers 18 residues. The CDR3 nucleotides read TGTGCCAGCTCACCACCGGGTGGCCCAGGACACACCGACGGGGAGCTGTTTTTT. Its protein product is CASSPPGGPGHTDGELFF.

The chain couples TRBV7-2 to TRBJ2-1; 8 bases are shared with TRBD2. CDR1 SGHTA and CDR2 FQGNSA come from the germline V gene. This CDR3 has 14 amino acids. Trimming took 5 bases from V and 13 from J; bases not matched to a gene: 13. The DNA for the CDR3 is TGTGCCAGCAGCCTCTCCAGCGGGAGTAGGACTCAGTTCTTC. This encodes CASSLSSGSRTQFF.

The rearrangement links TRBV14 to TRBJ1-1, with TRBD1 matching 9 bases. Germline lookup yields CDR1 SGHDN and CDR2 FVKESK. Trimming cost V 5 bases and J 4 bases; bases outside gene matches: 11. This CDR3 spans 16 amino acids. Written as DNA, the CDR3 is TGTGCCAGCAGCTTACAGGGGGCTCGGTGGGGCACTGAAGCTTTCTTT. Translated: CASSLQGARWGTEAFF.

The rearrangement joins TRBV4-1 to TRBJ1-6; a possible D gene is TRBD1 (6 bases). CDR3 length: 17 amino acids. Between the trimmed V and J ends, which lost 2 bases and 6 bases, there was a span of 17 bases. Germline CDR1 is MGHRA and CDR2 is YSYEKL. The CDR3 nucleotides read TGCGCCAGCAGCCAATCCATCTCAGGGGACCGTAATTCACCCCTCCACTTT. Residues: CASSQSISGDRNSPLHF.

This chain links TRBV7-2 with TRBJ2-3, with 8 positions matching TRBD1. This CDR3 region has 13 residues. Trimming cost V 7 bases and J 4 bases; bases outside gene matches: 4. The V gene's germline CDR1 is SGHTA and CDR2 FQGNSA. The CDR3 is CASTVTGADTQYF. The CDR3 DNA is TGTGCCAGCACCGTGACAGGGGCAGATACGCAGTATTTT.

The chain couples TRBV11-2 to TRBJ2-3; 8 nucleotides line up with TRBD2. CDR1 is SGHAT, CDR2 FQNNGV, per germline. This CDR3 region has 16 residues. After removal of 3 bases from V and 1 base from J, the junction contained 6 bases not matched to a gene. The CDR3 region is CASSFSLGLGTDTQYF. The CDR3 coding sequence is TGTGCCAGCAGCTTCTCGTTGGGACTAGGCACAGATACGCAGTATTTT.

The gene calls are TRBV6-5 and TRBJ1-2; TRBD1 matches at 8 bases. V trimming: 4 bases; J trimming: 4 bases; junction bases outside the gene matches: 2. CDR1 is MNHEY, CDR2 SVGAGI, per germline. The CDR3 is made up of 13 amino acids. CDR3 coding DNA: TGTGCCAGCAGTTGGACAGGGTCCTATGGCTACACCTTC. Residues: CASSWTGSYGYTF.

This clone was observed a single time. The chain has TRBV11-2 and TRBJ2-7; D might be TRBD1 (6 bases). Trimming stripped 5 bases from V and 6 bases from J, with 23 bases between. Germline V gene sequence: CDR1 SGHAT, CDR2 FQNNGV. The CDR3 covers 16 residues. As DNA, the CDR3 is TGTGCCAGCAGCGAGGACAGAAAAGTACGAGTATCCGAGCAGTACTTC. It is translated as CASSEDRKVRVSEQYF.

This chain connects TRBV7-9 to TRBJ2-5; D is perhaps TRBD2 (5 bases). The CDR3 runs 14 residues. V lost 3 bases to trimming and J lost 5 bases, with 13 bases between them. Germline CDR1 and CDR2: SEHNR and FQNEAQ (reference sequence). CDR3 coding DNA: TGTGCCAGCAGCTTGTCCGGGATGGGGGAGACCCAGTACTTC. Protein product: CASSLSGMGETQYF.

This chain joins TRBV6-7 and TRBJ1-2; TRBD1 might be the D (5 bases). Being an ORF, TRBV6-7 has a function that is uncertain. The V end lost 8 bases, the J end lost 4 bases, and 14 bases lay between the germline ends. The CDR3 is 13 residues long. The CDR3 nucleotides read TGTGCCAGCGGAATCCAAGGGGTCTATGGCTACACCTTC. It encodes CASGIQGVYGYTF.

The chain recombines TRBV5-1 with TRBJ2-5; D ambiguous. The CDR3 contains 13 residues. V was shortened by 0 bases and J by 5 bases, with 8 bases between the two germline ends. The germline gives CDR1 SGHRS, CDR2 YFSETQ. In DNA form, the CDR3 reads TGCGCCAGCAGCTTGGCCACCTGGGAGACCCAGTACTTC. Protein product: CASSLATWETQYF.

This clone was recorded once. The chain links TRBV27 to TRBJ1-6, with a possible D match to TRBD1 (6 bases). V was pared by 3 bases and J by 7 bases, with 19 bases between. The CDR3 consists of 17 residues. Germline CDR1 MNHEY, CDR2 SMNVEV (reference sequence). The CDR3 nucleotides are TGTGCCAGCAGTTTCTCCGGGACAACAAGCTCCAATTCACCCCTCCACTTT. It translates to CASSFSGTTSSNSPLHF.

Only a few counts were recorded for this clone. This chain links TRBV27 with TRBJ1-5; no clear D gene. There are 15 residues in the CDR3. CDR1 is MNHEY and CDR2 is SMNVEV in the germline V gene (reference sequence). V was trimmed by 0 bases and J by 5 bases, leaving 11 bases between them. This chain's CDR3 is CASSLSWVVDQPQHF. The DNA of the CDR3 is TGTGCCAGCAGTTTATCGTGGGTGGTTGATCAGCCCCAGCATTTT.

The J gene is TRBJ1-3, the V gene TRBV6-5, with D possibly TRBD1 on 5 matching bases. CDR3 length: 15 residues. V was shortened by 2 bases and J by 2 bases, with 10 bases between the two germline ends. Per the germline V gene, CDR1 is MNHEY and CDR2 is SVGAGI. CDR3: CASSYQAGTGNTIYF. DNA for the CDR3: TGTGCCAGCAGTTACCAGGCAGGGACTGGAAACACCATATATTTT.

V usage is TRBV6-1 and J usage is TRBJ2-3, with D perhaps matching TRBD1 or TRBD2 (5 bases each). The CDR3 length is 14 residues. The germline CDR1 and CDR2 sequences are MNHNS and SASEGT. V was cut by 4 bases and J by 0 bases, with 8 bases left in between. In DNA form, the CDR3 reads TGTGCCAGCAGTGTTGGGGACAGCACAGATACGCAGTATTTT. It encodes CASSVGDSTDTQYF.